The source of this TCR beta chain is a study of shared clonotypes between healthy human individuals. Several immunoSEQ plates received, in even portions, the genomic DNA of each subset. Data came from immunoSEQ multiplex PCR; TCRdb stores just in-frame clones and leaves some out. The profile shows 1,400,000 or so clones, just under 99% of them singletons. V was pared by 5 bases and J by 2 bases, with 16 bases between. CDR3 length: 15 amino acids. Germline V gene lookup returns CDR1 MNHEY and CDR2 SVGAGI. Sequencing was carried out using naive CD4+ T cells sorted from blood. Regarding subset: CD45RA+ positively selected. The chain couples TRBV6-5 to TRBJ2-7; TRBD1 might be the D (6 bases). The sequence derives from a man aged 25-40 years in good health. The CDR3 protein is CASSAEAGAPYEQYF. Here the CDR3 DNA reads TGTGCCAGCAGTGCCGAGGCAGGGGCCCCCTACGAGCAGTACTTC.